This T cell receptor (beta chain) appears in the sequencing data of a study of blood T cell repertoires in COVID-19 (dated by TCRdb to about 2020). For the wider study: Collaborator samples came from the United States, Italy and Spain and covered acute and convalescent phases of COVID-19. The samples were drawn from two sources: the first 160 participants of the ongoing ImmuneRACE study, and over 950 subjects contributed by 6 global collaborators. A de-identified subject ID, COVID-19 status, age in years and sex were almost always included in the sample metadata. Where HLA class I and class II types were available, the types were taken from metadata supplied by the sample provider, not from assay-based typing. The repertoires were made available in a free public database intended to serve as a resource for research on the immune response to SARS-CoV-2. The prospective study material was composed of cDNA or gDNA derived from T cells, B-cell-depleted T cells, or PBMCs. The dataset comprised deeply sampled blood TCRbeta repertoires from subjects exposed to, actively infected with, or recovered from COVID-19. The investigation overall reported the following: The amount of clinical and demographic metadata varied by source and participant and was provided uncurated.

A note on this clone: Its antigen is currently not known. Base qualities are not recorded, but no much larger clone differs from it by a single base.

TCRbeta CDR3 regions were amplified from genomic DNA by means of the immunoSEQ Assay, a bias-controlled multiplex PCR. The source study handled its data this way. Nucleated cell counts per sample were estimated from amplification of reference gene primers within the assay. Sequence reads were collapsed and filtered to measure the absolute abundance of every unique TCRbeta CDR3 rearrangement. For each sample, productive Simpson clonality was calculated as the square root of Simpson's diversity index over productive rearrangements. Imported from immuneACCESS, the table was reduced by TCRdb to in-frame sequences with V and J called. These copies leave out some clones; in studies compared against another copy, an unresolved V gene accounts for under half, and the cause of the remainder is not known. V and J calls and clone size are given by that table; D and trimming were obtained from the DNA. The sample yields 150,000 to 200,000 clones; less than 85% were counted once. The top ten clones comprise approximately 3% of the sample.

The CDR3 measures 12 amino acids from cysteine to phenylalanine. This entry keeps only the CDR3 DNA: 36 bases, framed from base 1. Compared with germline, V lacks 8 bases and J lacks 2 bases; bases without a gene match: 3. CDR1 and CDR2 are drawn from the germline V gene: MDHEN, SYDVKM. The collaborating institutions used their own protocols to collect whole blood in K2EDTA tubes. For TCRbeta analysis, collaborators shipped samples as frozen whole blood, isolated PBMCs, or DNA extracted from either of those sample types. The TCR was taken from a woman older than 75 with acute or convalescent COVID-19. The sequenced sample was peripheral blood. The sequence joins TRBV28 to TRBJ2-7; TRBD1 lines up with 7 middle nucleotides. The sequenced DNA: TGTGCCAGCCTGACAGGGACCTACGAGCAGTACTTC. Its amino acids are CASLTGTYEQYF. The variable domain in full, with residues beyond the CDR3 obtained from the reference TRBV28 and TRBJ2-7 genes, is DVKVTQSSRYLVKRTGEKVFLECVQDMDHENMFWYRQDPGLGLRLIYFSYDVKMKEKGDIPEGYSVSREKKERFSLILESASTNQTSMYLCASLTGTYEQYFGPGTRLTVT.